This TCR beta chain was retrieved from a study of shared clonotypes between healthy human individuals. Into CD45RA+ naive and CD45RA-negative memory subsets, the CD4+ cells were split. Original handling: ImmunoSEQ sequences covered only the junction and lacked quality scores; filtering therefore differed. The data were produced by immunoSEQ multiplex PCR, yet TCRdb's version contains in-frame clones alone and is incomplete. V and J calls and clone size follow that table, whereas D and trimming were derived from the DNA. The sample yields around 2.5 million clones, 80% to 95% seen once. The germline V and J ends were trimmed by 5 bases and 2 bases, with 9 bases remaining between them. This CDR3 spans 13 amino acids. Looked up from germline, CDR1 is SNHLY and CDR2 is FYNNEI. This clone was picked up one time.

Sequencing input: naive CD4+ T cells from PBMCs. Subset in this sample: CD45RA+ positively selected. The chain uses TRBV2 and TRBJ2-5; D remains ambiguous. The source of this sequence is a man aged 18 to 30 in good health. Some clones in this sample may be carry-over from other donors' samples. CDR3 DNA: TGTGCCAGCAGTTTGGTGGGGCAAGAGACCCAGTACTTC. This translates into CASSLVGQETQYF.